This note documents a single T cell receptor beta chain sequence. Categorization into cohorts depended on clinical history that participants reported. Authors' methods: Estimated nucleated cell counts came from reference gene primer amplification. Libraries were prepared by immunoSEQ multiplex PCR; TCRdb keeps only in-frame clonotypes and omits some of them. Clone size and the V and J calls come from that table; the DNA yielded D and trimming. The data hold about 330,000 clones, with 65% to 90% observed a single time. This record belongs to a study of blood T cell repertoires in COVID-19. CDR3 length equals 13 residues. V gave up 10 bases and J gave up 1 base; unmatched junction bases: 6. Germline V gives CDR1 MNHEY, CDR2 SVGAGI.

This rearrangement joins TRBV6-5 to TRBJ1-1, with 7 bases aligning to TRBD1. Specimen: PBMCs or T cells enriched from blood (not recorded which). The sequence was obtained from a woman aged 18-29 years who had recovered from COVID-19. In nucleotides, the CDR3 is TGTGCCATCTTAAGACAGGGGAACACTGAAGCTTTCTTT. This translates into CAILRQGNTEAFF.